The present T cell receptor (beta chain) was sequenced within a study of blood T cells in healthy people across ages. Study-level information: About one barcoded beta molecule per two T cells was captured by template switching.

Study conclusions and caveats: There were more naive CD4+ cells and higher diversity in long-lived donors than in aged donors.

A second 7 to 11 cycle PCR used barcoded and J-beta primers. TCRdb re-called the 5' RACE reads with MiXCR, one entry per CDR3 protein. Here the sample spans 500,000 to 650,000 distinct CDR3 sequences, approximately 26% being singletons. The germline V gene encodes CDR1 SNHLY and CDR2 FYNNEI. The ends were cut back, 4 bases at V and 10 bases at J, with 14 bases in the middle. This CDR3 contains 13 residues. A remark on this clonotype: Its matching antigen is unknown.

These records were also assigned to another study, of T cells of mothers and their children.

Sequencing input: blood. The rearrangement links TRBV2 to TRBJ2-1, with unresolved D. This TCR was sampled from a boy aged 2 to 10 in good health. The CDR3 nucleotides are TGTGCCAGCAGTGCCTTAACCCTTGGGGAGCAGTTCTTC. This gives the protein CASSALTLGEQFF.